This passage covers 30 T cell receptor beta chains from one sample sequenced in a study of beta chain features in type 1 diabetes. Study outcomes and limitations: Among all four CD4+ subsets, Type 1 diabetes patients had TCRB CDR3s that were moderately but significantly shorter.

Their antigens are not known. Reverse transcribing all isolated RNA meant expressed TCRB transcripts were sequenced. Libraries were prepared by immunoSEQ multiplex PCR; TCRdb keeps only in-frame clonotypes and omits some of them. The sample lists 150,000 to 180,000 clones, around 10% occurring once. Sequenced input: central memory CD4+ T cells from blood. Every receptor here comes from a man aged 30 to 45 with type 1 diabetes.

This clone was recorded a few times. The V gene is TRBV28, the J gene TRBJ2-3; D gene unclear. Germline CDR1 reads MDHEN; CDR2 reads SYDVKM. This CDR3 spans 12 amino acids. The V and J ends lost 10 bases and 6 bases respectively, with 14 bases between them. The CDR3 reads CAIRRGPDTQYF. In DNA form, the CDR3 reads TGTGCCATCCGTCGAGGTCCGGATACGCAGTATTTT.

The sample holds a few counts of this clone. This sequence joins TRBV5-1 and TRBJ2-5; 14 nucleotides agree with TRBD2. CDR1 and CDR2 (germline): SGHRS, YFSETQ. This CDR3 contains 15 residues. Losses at the gene ends were 4 bases for V and 4 bases for J; bases not matched to a gene: 3. The chain's CDR3 is CASSTGLAGGETQYF. For the CDR3, the DNA is TGCGCCAGCAGCACCGGACTAGCGGGAGGAGAGACCCAGTACTTC.

CDR3 nucleotides: TGTGCCAGCAGGTTACGGGGAGGCTACACCTTC. It translates to CASRLRGGYTF. The chain combines TRBV28 with TRBJ1-2; no reliable D call. This CDR3 has 11 residues. CDR1 is MDHEN, CDR2 SYDVKM, per germline. The ends were cut back, 6 bases at V and 8 bases at J, with 10 bases in the middle.

This CDR3 reads CASSPRGATPNEQYF. For the CDR3, the DNA is TGTGCCAGTAGTCCCAGGGGGGCTACACCCAACGAGCAGTACTTC. The chain has TRBV19 and TRBJ2-5, with D tentatively TRBD1 (7 bases). Matching the DNA end better, TRBJ2-7 makes the J call doubtful. CDR1 is LNHDA, CDR2 SQIVND, per germline (reference sequence). This CDR3 spans 15 amino acids.

This clone has a handful of counts. The chain has TRBV6-6 and TRBJ2-3; TRBD1 might be the D (6 bases). The CDR3 length is 14 residues. Between the trimmed V and J ends, which lost 4 bases and 3 bases, there was a span of 11 bases. Germline V gives CDR1 MNHNY, CDR2 SVGAGI (reference sequence). Here the CDR3 DNA reads TGTGCCAGCAGTTCCTTGACAGGAACAGATACGCAGTATTTT. It is translated as CASSSLTGTDTQYF.

Only a few counts were recorded for this clone. The DNA is left out, because the CDR3 cannot be placed on it with certainty; the CDR3 is given as TCRdb lists it. The V gene is TRBV28, the J gene TRBJ2-1; the table gives TRBD2 as D, unverified against the DNA. Germline V CDR1 and CDR2: MDHEN, SYDVKM. The CDR3 has 13 residues if both end residues are counted. The CDR3 protein is CASSFGEGNEQFF.

This clone has more than one count but fewer than ten. The chain recombines TRBV6-6 with TRBJ2-7; D perhaps matches TRBD2 (6 bases). Looked up from germline, CDR1 is MNHNY and CDR2 is SVGAGI (reference sequence). Trimming removed 5 bases from V and 3 bases from J, with 20 bases in between. CDR3 length equals 16 residues. The CDR3 protein is CASSPSVSGNVYEQYF. CDR3 nucleotides: TGTGCCAGCAGTCCCTCGGTTAGCGGAAATGTCTACGAGCAGTACTTC.

This clone has just a few counts. Other DNA sequences in this sample translate to the same CDR3. DNA of the CDR3: TGTGCCAGCAGTCCCGGGACAGAAGAGACCCAGTACTTC. Its translation is CASSPGTEETQYF. The chain links TRBV5-6 to TRBJ2-5; 7 bases line up with TRBD1. Germline V lookup: CDR1 SGHDT, CDR2 YYEEEE. The trim removed 5 bases at V and 3 bases at J, leaving 4 bases unmatched. This CDR3 contains 13 residues.

This clone was seen more than once but under ten times. This sequence joins TRBV18 and TRBJ2-3; D perhaps matches TRBD1 (6 bases). Trimming left V 6 bases short and J 5 bases short, with 15 bases between. The germline V gene encodes CDR1 KGHSH and CDR2 LQKENI. This CDR3 spans 14 amino acids. The CDR3 reads CASSIHRAEDTQYF. The CDR3 DNA is TGTGCCAGCTCCATTCACAGGGCTGAAGATACGCAGTATTTT.

This clone was detected a few times. The J gene is TRBJ1-1, the V gene TRBV28; possibly TRBD1 for D (6 bases). This CDR3 spans 14 amino acids. Germline V gene lookup returns CDR1 MDHEN and CDR2 SYDVKM. Trimming removed 7 bases from V and 4 bases from J, with 16 bases in between. The CDR3, as DNA: TGTGCCAGCACACTAGGGGGTATGACCACTGAAGCTTTCTTT. It specifies CASTLGGMTTEAFF.

The chain is built from TRBV6-1 and TRBJ2-3; TRBD2 aligns across 7 bases. The J segment lost 0 bases and the V segment lost 6 bases, leaving 6 bases of the junction unmatched. This CDR3 contains 15 residues. The germline CDR1 and CDR2 sequences are MNHNS and SASEGT. The CDR3 loop is CASRNSGASTDTQYF. The CDR3 DNA reads TGTGCCAGCAGGAACAGCGGGGCTAGCACAGATACGCAGTATTTT.

This clone turned up a few times. CDR3 sequence (DNA): TGTGCCAGCTCACCTGGAGCAGAAACCCGTGGCGAGCAGTACTTC. Its translation: CASSPGAETRGEQYF. The chain couples TRBV18 to TRBJ2-7; D gene unclear. V gave up 3 bases and J gave up 6 bases, with 18 bases separating them. From germline, CDR1 is KGHSH and CDR2 LQKENI. The CDR3 is 15 amino acids. Variable domain in full (rest from reference TRBV18 and TRBJ2-7): NAGVMQNPRHLVRRRGQEARLRCSPMKGHSHVYWYRQLPEEGLKFMVYLQKENIIDESGMPKERFSAEFPKEGPSILRIQQVVRGDSAAYFCASSPGAETRGEQYFGPGTRLTVT.

This clone has a handful of counts. The chain combines TRBV4-2 with TRBJ1-2, with D unresolved. V was clipped by 1 base and J by 2 bases, with 20 bases between them. The germline V gene encodes CDR1 LGHNA and CDR2 YNFKEQ. The CDR3 length is 18 residues. The chain's CDR3 is CASSQAGMEGGGNYGYTF. CDR3 coding DNA: TGTGCCAGCAGCCAAGCTGGGATGGAGGGTGGCGGGAACTATGGCTACACCTTC.

The rearrangement uses TRBV6-1 and TRBJ1-1; D might be TRBD1 (6 bases). V was trimmed by 5 bases and J by 4 bases, leaving 11 bases between them. The CDR3 has 13 amino acids. Germline-derived CDR1 and CDR2 are MNHNS and SASEGT. CDR3 amino acids: CASSRQATTEAFF. The CDR3 DNA sequence: TGTGCCAGCAGTCGACAGGCCACCACTGAAGCTTTCTTT.

This clone showed up just a few times. A read error may account for a junction end that differs from germline. The chain uses TRBV27 and TRBJ2-7; TRBD2 agrees at 13 bases. Germline assignment: CDR1 MNHEY and CDR2 SMNVEV (reference sequence). The CDR3 contains 14 residues. CDR3 nucleotide sequence: TGTGCCAGCAGCGAGGGGGTACGGACTAGCGGGAGAAGCTTC. Protein: CASSEGVRTSGRSF.

This chain links TRBV27 with TRBJ2-7; weak D call: TRBD1 (6 bases). Deletions cut 8 bases from V and 5 bases from J, with 31 bases between. CDR1 and CDR2 (germline): MNHEY, SMNVEV (reference sequence). This CDR3 has 18 residues. In DNA form, the CDR3 reads TGTGCCAGCGAGCGACAGGCGAACCGGGCACTAAGAGGGAACGAGCAGTACTTC. It is translated as CASERQANRALRGNEQYF.

This clone was counted a few times. The gene calls are TRBV18 and TRBJ2-4, with D perhaps matching TRBD1 (6 bases). Germline values: CDR1 KGHSH, CDR2 LQKENI. The CDR3 is 16 residues long. V was cut by 6 bases and J by 3 bases, with 18 bases left in between. CDR3 sequence reads: CASSPNEQGVKNIQYF. The CDR3, as DNA: TGTGCCAGCTCGCCTAATGAACAGGGCGTCAAAAACATTCAGTACTTC. Using reference TRBV18 and TRBJ2-4 for the parts outside the CDR3, the full variable domain is NAGVMQNPRHLVRRRGQEARLRCSPMKGHSHVYWYRQLPEEGLKFMVYLQKENIIDESGMPKERFSAEFPKEGPSILRIQQVVRGDSAAYFCASSPNEQGVKNIQYFGAGTRLSVL.

This clone was seen more than once but under ten times. This chain connects TRBV6-4 to TRBJ2-5; perhaps TRBD2 as D (5 bases). Trimming removed 2 bases at V and 2 bases at J, with 15 bases between. This CDR3 has 16 amino acids. The V gene's germline CDR1 is MRHNA and CDR2 SNTAGT. In DNA, the CDR3 is TGTGCCAGCAGTGACCCACCGCTCGGGGTACAAGAGACCCAGTACTTC. Protein: CASSDPPLGVQETQYF.

There are a few counts of this clone. The chain carries TRBV12-5 and TRBJ1-2, with D possibly TRBD1 on 6 matching bases. Trimming took off 3 bases at V and 4 bases at J, with 18 bases between the two ends. The germline gives CDR1 LGHNT, CDR2 FRNRAP. This CDR3 is 16 amino acids long. The DNA for the CDR3 is TGTGCTAGTGGTTTTTCGTCGGGGGGGCTTAGCTATGGCTACACCTTC. This translates into CASGFSSGGLSYGYTF.

The chain combines TRBV13 with TRBJ2-1; 8 bases match TRBD1. CDR3 length: 16 amino acids. J was trimmed by 7 bases and V by 5 bases; bases with no gene match: 13. Germline V CDR1 and CDR2: PRHDT, FYEKMQ (reference sequence). CDR3 in amino acids: CASSIRDRGRPNEQFF. The CDR3 bases are TGTGCCAGCAGCATCCGAGACAGGGGTAGGCCTAATGAGCAGTTCTTC.

In this sample, this clone turned up a few times. The chain has TRBV14 and TRBJ2-1; TRBD1 is a possible D gene (5 bases). Looked up from germline, CDR1 is SGHDN and CDR2 is FVKESK. This CDR3 is built from 18 residues. Trimming left V 3 bases short and J 0 bases short, with 18 bases between. CDR3: CASSQGRWAPSSYNEQFF. The CDR3 DNA sequence: TGTGCCAGCAGCCAGGGGCGATGGGCGCCCAGCTCCTACAATGAGCAGTTCTTC.

In its sample, this clone was seen a few times. The chain links TRBV30 to TRBJ2-3; 7 positions match TRBD2. Germline V CDR1 and CDR2: GTSNPN, SVGIG (reference sequence). J gave up 3 bases and V 8 bases, and 8 bases lay outside the gene matches. This CDR3 comprises 13 residues. The CDR3 DNA is TGTGCCCTTCGGACGGGAGGTACAGATACGCAGTATTTT. Encoded protein: CALRTGGTDTQYF.

This clone showed up just a few times. This chain joins TRBV7-2 and TRBJ2-7, with TRBD1 matching 7 bases. J gave up 3 bases and V 5 bases, and 13 bases lay outside the gene matches. Germline values: CDR1 SGHTA, CDR2 FQGNSA. This CDR3 has 16 residues. The CDR3, as DNA: TGTGCCAGCAGCCGTTCCCGGGACAGCGGAAGCTACGAGCAGTACTTC. This encodes CASSRSRDSGSYEQYF.

This clone was observed a handful of times. This rearrangement joins TRBV5-1 to TRBJ1-2, with 7 bases aligning to TRBD1. This CDR3 has 15 residues. Trimming took 2 bases from V and 4 from J; bases not matched to a gene: 8. CDR1 and CDR2 from the germline V gene are SGHRS and YFSETQ. DNA of the CDR3: TGCGCCAGCAGCTTACGACAGGGCGGGATCTATGGCTACACCTTC. It is translated as CASSLRQGGIYGYTF.

The V call is TRBV5-1, the J call TRBJ2-7, with 9 positions matching TRBD2. Germline CDR1 is SGHRS and CDR2 is YFSETQ. V lost 0 bases, J lost 6 bases, and 16 bases stayed unmatched. CDR3 size: 18 residues. The CDR3 coding sequence is TGCGCCAGCAGCTTGGAGTCAGCTAGCGGGGCCCTCTCCCTCGAGCAGTACTTC. Translation: CASSLESASGALSLEQYF.

Regarding this clone: The junction differs from germline at one of its ends, possibly a read error. The J gene is TRBJ2-1, the V gene TRBV11-2; TRBD2 aligns across 10 bases. The germline CDR1 and CDR2 sequences are SGHAT and FQNNGV. This CDR3 is 14 amino acids long. DNA for the CDR3: TGTGCCAGCAGCTTAATAGCTAGCGGGAGTGGTCCGGTCTTC. It translates to CASSLIASGSGPVF.

This clone was found a few times. The chain joins TRBV4-1 to TRBJ2-1, with D unresolved. Germline V gives CDR1 MGHRA, CDR2 YSYEKL. The ends were cut back, 2 bases at V and 0 bases at J, with 11 bases in the middle. The CDR3 is 16 amino acids. The CDR3 DNA sequence: TGCGCCAGCAGCCAATCGCTTTCGAGCTCCTACAATGAGCAGTTCTTC. It yields the protein CASSQSLSSSYNEQFF.

The J gene is TRBJ1-2, the V gene TRBV30; the D gene is possibly TRBD1 (5 bases). Trimming removed 0 bases at V and 7 bases at J, with 12 bases between. CDR3 length: 13 amino acids. Germline V gene lookup returns CDR1 GTSNPN and CDR2 SVGIG (reference sequence). The CDR3 bases are TGTGCCTGGAGTGTTGTGGAGGGGAGTGGCTACACCTTC. Translating it yields CAWSVVEGSGYTF.

This clone was seen only a few times. The same CDR3 can be traced to other DNA sequences in this sample. The rearrangement uses TRBV18 and TRBJ2-3; 8 positions agree with TRBD2. Looked up from germline, CDR1 is KGHSH and CDR2 is LQKENI. V was clipped by 0 bases and J by 4 bases; unmatched bases: 3. This CDR3 contains 15 residues. The DNA for the CDR3 is TGTGCCAGCTCACCACCAGGACTAGCCGCAGATACGCAGTATTTT. Its protein is CASSPPGLAADTQYF. The full variable domain, its missing parts supplied by reference TRBV18 and TRBJ2-3, is NAGVMQNPRHLVRRRGQEARLRCSPMKGHSHVYWYRQLPEEGLKFMVYLQKENIIDESGMPKERFSAEFPKEGPSILRIQQVVRGDSAAYFCASSPPGLAADTQYFGPGTRLTVL.

This clone was counted only a few times. The chain recombines TRBV9 with TRBJ1-2; 9 nucleotides match TRBD1. V lost 3 bases to trimming and J lost 7 bases; unmatched junction nucleotides: 7. In germline, CDR1 is SGDLS, CDR2 YYNGEE. This CDR3 contains 14 residues. CDR3 amino acids: CASSASGTGFGYTF. CDR3 in DNA: TGTGCCAGCAGCGCTTCCGGGACAGGGTTTGGCTACACCTTC.